The rows below give T cell receptor beta chains drawn from one sample of a study of blood T cells in healthy people across ages. One entry per CDR3 protein results from TCRdb running MiXCR on the 5' RACE reads. The profile shows 450,000 to 600,000 distinct CDR3 sequences, about 29% of them singletons. This sample was shared with a second study, whose subject was T cells of mothers and their children.

The sequencing input was blood. Receptor source: a boy aged 2 to 10 in good health. The CDR3 runs from the conserved cysteine through the conserved F or W. The D gene is left open where the match is weak. For some rows the clone size is stated as once, few or many, or as a class when expanded; others skip it.

D gene	V gene	clone size	J gene	CDR3 DNA	CDR3 protein
.	TRBV28	few	TRBJ2-7	TGTGCCAGCAGTCCCATGCGCGAGTACGGCGACGAGCAGTACTTC	CASSPMREYGDEQYF
.	TRBV29-1	.	TRBJ1-1	TGCAGCGTTGTCGTTAGGGGCGGCACTGAAGCTTTCTTT	CSVVVRGGTEAFF
.	TRBV5-1	.	TRBJ2-7	TGCGCCAGCAGCTTGACGGTTACCTACGAGCAGTACTTC	CASSLTVTYEQYF
.	TRBV11-1	.	TRBJ2-7	TGTGCCAGCAGCTTCCAGGGGAATAGGAGAGACGAGCAGTACTTC	CASSFQGNRRDEQYF
.	TRBV6-5	few	TRBJ1-4	TGTGCCAGCAGTTCCCGGCGGGGTTTTAATGAAAAACTGTTTTTT	CASSSRRGFNEKLFF
TRBD2	TRBV5-5	.	TRBJ2-6	TGTGCCAGCAGCTTGGCGGGACTAGCGGGAGGTGGAGCCAACGTCCTGACTTTC	CASSLAGLAGGGANVLTF
.	TRBV14	few	TRBJ2-7	TGTGCCAGCAGCCAAGGTCGGGGTTTTGGGTACGAGCAGTACTTC	CASSQGRGFGYEQYF
.	TRBV10-3	.	TRBJ1-4	TGTGCCATCATCAAAGGGGGGCAAGGGGGTGAAAAACTGTTTTTT	CAIIKGGQGGEKLFF
TRBD2	TRBV25-1	.	TRBJ2-7	TGTGCCAGCAGGGGACTAGCGGGGGGCGCGTGGAACGAGCAGTACTTC	CASRGLAGGAWNEQYF
TRBD1	TRBV11-3	few	TRBJ1-1	TGTGCCAGCAGCTTCGGAGACAGGGAAGGTGAAGCTTTCTTT	CASSFGDREGEAFF
.	TRBV9	few	TRBJ1-4	TGTGCCAGCAGCGTAGGGGCAGGGACCAATGAAAAACTGTTTTTT	CASSVGAGTNEKLFF
.	TRBV25-1	.	TRBJ2-3	TGTGCCAGCAGTGACACATATCCTAGGAATACGCAGTATTTT	CASSDTYPRNTQYF
.	TRBV12-3/TRBV12-4	.	TRBJ2-5	TGTGCCAGCAGTTTAGAGGGGGGTCCTGGAGAGACCCAGTACTTC	CASSLEGGPGETQYF
.	TRBV29-1	.	TRBJ2-1	TGCAGCGTTGAATCGACAGACAAATACAATGAGCAGTTCTTC	CSVESTDKYNEQFF
TRBD2	TRBV11-2	few	TRBJ2-5	TGTGCCAGCAGCTATAGCGGGAGAGGAGAGACCCAGTACTTC	CASSYSGRGETQYF
.	TRBV5-8	.	TRBJ1-1	TGTGCCAGCAGCTTGTATGCAAGGGAAGCTTTCTTT	CASSLYAREAFF
.	TRBV25-1	few	TRBJ2-5	TGTGCCTTTGAGGCTAGCTTGTCCCAAGAGACCCAGTACTTC	CAFEASLSQETQYF
.	TRBV15	once	TRBJ2-1	TGTGCCACCAGCAGAGATCTCCGAGGAGCTAGCGAAAGGTACAATGAGCAGTTCTTC	CATSRDLRGASERYNEQFF
.	TRBV29-1	.	TRBJ2-1	TGCAGCGTTGAGACCCTAATAGGGGGGAGGTACAATGAGCAGTTCTTC	CSVETLIGGRYNEQFF
.	TRBV29-1	.	TRBJ2-7	TGCGGCGTTGAAGAGGTAGCGTTCGCAAGAGAGCAGTACTTC	CGVEEVAFAREQYF
.	TRBV20-1	few	TRBJ2-3	TGCAGTGCTAGAGATTGGGGCGGGAGCACAGATACGCAGTATTTT	CSARDWGGSTDTQYF
TRBD1	TRBV6-1	.	TRBJ2-4	TGTGCCAGCAGGAAACAGGGGAGATTAGGGGCCAAAAACATTCAGTACTTC	CASRKQGRLGAKNIQYF
.	TRBV2	.	TRBJ2-1	TGTGCCAGCGCGTCAGTCGAGCAGTTCTTC	CASASVEQFF
TRBD2	TRBV20-1	few	TRBJ2-7	TGCAGTGCTAGAGACCCTACTAGCGGAACCTTCTACGAGCAGTACTTC	CSARDPTSGTFYEQYF
.	TRBV7-2	.	TRBJ2-1	TGTGCCAGCAGCCCGGGTGAGGATGAGCAGTTCTTC	CASSPGEDEQFF
.	TRBV6-2/TRBV6-3	few	TRBJ2-4	TGTGCCAGCAGTTACTCTCTGGCAGGGATGAAAAACATTCAGTACTTC	CASSYSLAGMKNIQYF
TRBD1	TRBV20-1	.	TRBJ2-3	TGCAGTGCTAGGCCCCCAATCGGACGGGACAGGGGGCGAGATACGCAGTATTTT	CSARPPIGRDRGRDTQYF
.	TRBV11-2	.	TRBJ1-2	TGTGCCAGCAGCTTCCGCCCTCTTGGGCAGGGTCGTAATCGGTCTGGCTACACCTTC	CASSFRPLGQGRNRSGYTF
TRBD1	TRBV7-8	few	TRBJ2-7	TGTGCCAGCAGCGTAACATACAGGGGCGGCTACGAGCAGTACTTC	CASSVTYRGGYEQYF
.	TRBV2	few	TRBJ1-4	TGTGCCAACAGGGTAAACGAAAAACTGTTTTTT	CANRVNEKLFF
TRBD1	TRBV12-3/TRBV12-4	once	TRBJ2-2	TGTGCCACCAGTCCTTTTACAGGGGCCGGGGAGCTGTTTTTT	CATSPFTGAGELFF
.	TRBV7-9	.	TRBJ1-2	TGTGCCAGCAGCTTAGACGGTGGGCGGACTAACTATGGCTACACCTTC	CASSLDGGRTNYGYTF
.	TRBV6-5	few	TRBJ2-7	TGTGCCAGCAGTTACTCGATGGGGGGCTACGAGCAGTACTTC	CASSYSMGGYEQYF
TRBD2	TRBV6-2/TRBV6-3	.	TRBJ2-7	TGTGCCAGCAGTCACTTCCCGACTAGCGGGGCAACCTACGAGCAGTACTTC	CASSHFPTSGATYEQYF
TRBD1	TRBV29-1	few	TRBJ1-3	TGCAGCGCGGGGACAGGGAGAGGAAACACCATATATTTT	CSAGTGRGNTIYF
TRBD2	TRBV10-2	.	TRBJ2-5	TGCGCCAGCAGTGAGTCGTGGACGGGGGGGCCAATCAAAGAGACCCAGTACTTC	CASSESWTGGPIKETQYF
.	TRBV20-1	.	TRBJ2-3	TGCAGTGCTAGACCCCCAGATACGCAGTATTTT	CSARPPDTQYF
TRBD2	TRBV3-1	few	TRBJ2-1	TGTGCCAGCAGCCAAGACCTGGCTAGCGGGTACAATGGGCAGTTCTTC	CASSQDLASGYNGQFF
.	TRBV5-1	.	TRBJ1-5	TGCGCCAGCAGCCCGACAGGTTGGAATCAGCCCCAGCATTTT	CASSPTGWNQPQHF
.	TRBV6-5	.	TRBJ1-2	TGTGCCAGCAGTTCTCGACGGAACTATGGCTACACCTTC	CASSSRRNYGYTF
.	TRBV6-1	.	TRBJ2-7	TGTGCCAGCGCGGCTAGCGCTTTCTCCTACGAGCAGTACTTC	CASAASAFSYEQYF
.	TRBV7-9	.	TRBJ2-2	TGTGCCAGCAGCACAGACAGGCTAAACACCGGGGAGCTGTTTTTT	CASSTDRLNTGELFF
.	TRBV5-8	.	TRBJ2-1	TGTGCCAGCAGCTTGGTGGGGGTCCAGGGGTTC	CASSLVGVQGF
TRBD2	TRBV7-9	few	TRBJ2-5	TGTGCCAGCAGCTCCTCGGGACTAGAAGAGACCCAGTACTTC	CASSSSGLEETQYF
TRBD1	TRBV20-1	.	TRBJ2-6	TGCAGTGCCCGGGCACCGGGACAGCTCTCTGGGGCCAACGTCCTGACTTTC	CSARAPGQLSGANVLTF
TRBD2	TRBV5-4	.	TRBJ2-1	TGTGCCAGCAGCTTGGGCGCCGGGACTATATACTACAATGAGCAGTTCTTC	CASSLGAGTIYYNEQFF
.	TRBV6-2/TRBV6-3	many	TRBJ2-1	TGTGCCAGCAGCCCCCTAGCCACGAACAATGAGCAGTTCTTC	CASSPLATNNEQFF
.	TRBV20-1	.	TRBJ2-5	TGCAGTGCTAGTATGGACACTGAAGAGACCCAGTACTTC	CSASMDTEETQYF
.	TRBV20-1	.	TRBJ2-7	TGCAGTGCTTTCACAGGTACCTACGAGCAGTACTTC	CSAFTGTYEQYF